This T cell receptor beta chain was captured in a study of molecular identifiers for immune sequencing clone quantification. The ends lost 4 bases at V and 1 base at J; junction bases unmatched: 13. Germline CDR1 is SQVTM and CDR2 is ANQGSEA. The CDR3 has 17 amino acids. Study outcomes and limitations: Identical TCR molecules sharing a barcode could underestimate highly expanded clone sizes.

From about 20,000 to 1,000,000 sorted cells, naive CD8 libraries were generated with 10%, 30% or 50% RNA. Bulk TCR library preparation followed previously described methods with listed TCR primers. MiXCR was run by TCRdb on the PCR reads, yielding one entry per CDR3 protein. The sample carries about 300,000 distinct CDR3 sequences, about a fifth recorded once. This clonotype was counted at least ten times. Its cognate antigen is unknown. The chain recombines TRBV29-1 with TRBJ1-2; 9 bases are shared with TRBD1. Input material: naive CD8+ T cells from blood, with Jurkat cell RNA spiked in. Subset: FACS-sorted CD8+CD4-CCR7+CD45RA+ naive T cells. This receptor was obtained from a human donor in good health. Some libraries in this study had Jurkat cell RNA spiked in. CDR3 nucleotides: TGCAGCGTTGTGGGGGGGACAGGGACACGATTTAACTATGGCTACACCTTC. Amino acids: CSVVGGTGTRFNYGYTF.